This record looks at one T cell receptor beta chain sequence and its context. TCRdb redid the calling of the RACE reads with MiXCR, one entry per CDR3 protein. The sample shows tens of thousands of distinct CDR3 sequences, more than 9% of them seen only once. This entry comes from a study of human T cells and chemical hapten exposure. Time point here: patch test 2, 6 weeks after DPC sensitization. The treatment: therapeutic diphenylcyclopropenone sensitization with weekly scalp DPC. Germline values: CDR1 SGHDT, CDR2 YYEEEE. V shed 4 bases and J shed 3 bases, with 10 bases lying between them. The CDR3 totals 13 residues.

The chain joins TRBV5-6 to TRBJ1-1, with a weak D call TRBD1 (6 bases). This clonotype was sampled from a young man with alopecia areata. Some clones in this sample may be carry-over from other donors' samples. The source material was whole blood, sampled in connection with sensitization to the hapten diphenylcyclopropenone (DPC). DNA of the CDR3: TGTGCCAGCAGCCCCCAGGGGTACACTGAAGCTTTCTTT. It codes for CASSPQGYTEAFF.